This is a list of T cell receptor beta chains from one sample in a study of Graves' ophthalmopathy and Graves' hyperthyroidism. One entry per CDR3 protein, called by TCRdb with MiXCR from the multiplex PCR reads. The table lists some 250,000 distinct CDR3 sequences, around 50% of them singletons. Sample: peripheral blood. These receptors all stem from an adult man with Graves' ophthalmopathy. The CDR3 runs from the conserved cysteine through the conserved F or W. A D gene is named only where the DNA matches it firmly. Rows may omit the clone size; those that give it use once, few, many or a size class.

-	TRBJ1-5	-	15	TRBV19	TGTGCCAGTAGTCAGGGGCGGGGGCGTGATCAGCCCCAGCATTTT	CASSQGRGRDQPQHF
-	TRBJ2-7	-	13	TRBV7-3	TGTGCCAGCAGCTTAAAGGGAGCCTACGAGCAGTACTTC	CASSLKGAYEQYF
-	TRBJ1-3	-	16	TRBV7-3	TGTGCCAGCAGCTTAATCGCCGGGACACTGAGAAACACCATATATTTT	CASSLIAGTLRNTIYF
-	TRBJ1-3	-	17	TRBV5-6	TGTGCCAGCAGCTTGGGGCCTACAAGGCGGACTGGAAACACCATATATTTT	CASSLGPTRRTGNTIYF
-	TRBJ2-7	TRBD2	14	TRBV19	TGTGCCAGTAGTATCCTAGCGGGTGTCCCCGAGCAGTACTTC	CASSILAGVPEQYF
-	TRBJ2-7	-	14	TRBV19	TGTGCCAGTAGTATAGATCGTAACAGCTACGAGCAGTACTTC	CASSIDRNSYEQYF
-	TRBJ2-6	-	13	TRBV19	TGTGCCAGTAGTGCCAGGGATAGCAACGTCCTGACTTTC	CASSARDSNVLTF
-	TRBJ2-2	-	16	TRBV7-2	TGTGCCAGCAGCTTAGTCTGGGACTTCTTCAGCGGGGAGCTGTTTTTT	CASSLVWDFFSGELFF
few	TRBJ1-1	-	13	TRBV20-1	TGCAGTGCTAGAGATACGGTTTGGACTGAAGCTTTCTTT	CSARDTVWTEAFF
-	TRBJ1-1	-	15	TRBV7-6	TGTGCCAGCAGCCCAACCGGGGCCCTGGGGACTGAAGCTTTCTTT	CASSPTGALGTEAFF